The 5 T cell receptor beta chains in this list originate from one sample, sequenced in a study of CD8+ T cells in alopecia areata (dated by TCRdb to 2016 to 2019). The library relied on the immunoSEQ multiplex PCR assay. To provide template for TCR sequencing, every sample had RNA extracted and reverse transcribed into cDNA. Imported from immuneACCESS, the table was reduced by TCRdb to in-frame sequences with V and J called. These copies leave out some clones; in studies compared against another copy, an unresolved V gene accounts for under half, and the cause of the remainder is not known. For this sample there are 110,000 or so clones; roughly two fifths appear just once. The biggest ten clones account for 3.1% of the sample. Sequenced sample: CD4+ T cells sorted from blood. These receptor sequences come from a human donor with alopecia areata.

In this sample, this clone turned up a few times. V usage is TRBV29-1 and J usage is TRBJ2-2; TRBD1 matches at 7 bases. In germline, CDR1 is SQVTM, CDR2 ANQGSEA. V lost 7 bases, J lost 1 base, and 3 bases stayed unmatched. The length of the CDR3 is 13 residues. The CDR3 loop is CSARQGNTGELFF. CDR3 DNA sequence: TGCAGCGCCAGACAGGGGAACACCGGGGAGCTGTTTTTT.

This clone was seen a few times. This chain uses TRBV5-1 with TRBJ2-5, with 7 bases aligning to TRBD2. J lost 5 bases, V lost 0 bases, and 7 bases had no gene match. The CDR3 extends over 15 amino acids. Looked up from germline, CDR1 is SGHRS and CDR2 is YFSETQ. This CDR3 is CASSLGGSNRETQYF. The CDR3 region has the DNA TGCGCCAGCAGCTTGGGCGGGAGTAACCGGGAGACCCAGTACTTC.

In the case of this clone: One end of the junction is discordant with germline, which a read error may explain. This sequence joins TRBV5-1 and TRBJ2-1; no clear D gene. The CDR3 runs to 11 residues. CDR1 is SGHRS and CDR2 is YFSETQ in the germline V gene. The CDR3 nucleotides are TGCGCCAGCAGCTCCCACAATGAGCAGTTCTTC. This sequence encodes CASSSHNEQFF.

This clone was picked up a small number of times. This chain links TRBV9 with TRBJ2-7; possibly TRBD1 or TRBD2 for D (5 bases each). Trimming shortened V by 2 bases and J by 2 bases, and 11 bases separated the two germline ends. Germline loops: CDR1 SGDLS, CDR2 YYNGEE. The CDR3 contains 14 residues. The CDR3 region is CASSVGTVPYEQYF. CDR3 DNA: TGTGCCAGCAGCGTCGGGACGGTACCCTACGAGCAGTACTTC.

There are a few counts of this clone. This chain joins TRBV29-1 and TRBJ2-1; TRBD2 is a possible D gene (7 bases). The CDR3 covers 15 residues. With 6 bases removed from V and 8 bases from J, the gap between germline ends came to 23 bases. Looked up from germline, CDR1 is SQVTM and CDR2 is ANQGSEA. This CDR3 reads CSVAPQLGRGYEQFF. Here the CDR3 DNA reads TGCAGCGTGGCCCCTCAACTGGGGAGGGGGTATGAGCAGTTCTTC.